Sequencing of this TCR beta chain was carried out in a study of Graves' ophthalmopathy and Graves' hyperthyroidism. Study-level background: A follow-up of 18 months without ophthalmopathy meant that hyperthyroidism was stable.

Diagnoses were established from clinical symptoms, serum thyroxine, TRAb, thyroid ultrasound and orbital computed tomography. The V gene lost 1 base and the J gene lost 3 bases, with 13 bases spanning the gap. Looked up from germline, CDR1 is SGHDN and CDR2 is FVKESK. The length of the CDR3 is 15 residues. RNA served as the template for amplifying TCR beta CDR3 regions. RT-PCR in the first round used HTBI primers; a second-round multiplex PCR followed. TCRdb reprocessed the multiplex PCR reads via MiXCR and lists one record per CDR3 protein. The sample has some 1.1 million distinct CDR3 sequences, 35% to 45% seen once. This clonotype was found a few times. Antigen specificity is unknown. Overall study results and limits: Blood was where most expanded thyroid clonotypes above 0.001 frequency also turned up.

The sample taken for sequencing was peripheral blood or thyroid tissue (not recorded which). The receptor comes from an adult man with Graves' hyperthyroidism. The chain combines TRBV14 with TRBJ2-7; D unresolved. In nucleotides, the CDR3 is TGTGCCAGCAGCCAAGGTCTCCCTCCGGACTACGAGCAGTACTTC. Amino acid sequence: CASSQGLPPDYEQYF.